These T cell receptor beta chains were read from a single sample in a study of human T cells and chemical hapten exposure. In TCRdb, the RACE reads were re-called with MiXCR into one record per CDR3 protein. The table has about 40,000 distinct CDR3 sequences, approximately 3.3% seen once. The sequenced sample was whole blood, obtained in connection with sensitization to the hapten diphenylcyclopropenone (DPC). These receptor sequences come from a man aged 35-49 years with alopecia areata. Some clones in this sample may be carry-over from other donors' samples. The CDR3 runs from the conserved cysteine through the conserved F or W. A D gene is named only where the DNA matches it firmly. Size is omitted from some rows. Given values are once, few, many or a class for expanded clones.

j_call clone_size v_call d_call cdr3_nt cdr3_aa
TRBJ1-5 many TRBV7-6 TRBD1 TGTGCCTTCGAGATGTCTGAGCGACAGGGATCAATCAATCAGCCCCAGCATTTT CAFEMSERQGSINQPQHF
TRBJ1-3 many TRBV5-1 . TGCGCCAGCAGCGGAACAGGGAACTCTGGAAACACCATATATTTT CASSGTGNSGNTIYF
TRBJ2-5 many TRBV5-1 . TGCGCCAGCAGCTTGGATTCGGCAGGCTTGCGAAAGACCCAGTACTTC CASSLDSAGLRKTQYF
TRBJ2-1 many TRBV4-2 TRBD2 TGTGCCAGCAGCCAAGAACTAGCGGGAAGTGCGTACAATGAGCAGTTCTTC CASSQELAGSAYNEQFF
TRBJ2-7 many TRBV7-9 . TGTGCCAGCAGCTTAGAGGGGGGGGCCCTACCCCACTTC CASSLEGGALPHF
TRBJ2-3 many TRBV27 TRBD1 TGTGCCAGCAGTTGGGGACAGGGGACAGATACGCAGTATTTT CASSWGQGTDTQYF
TRBJ2-5 many TRBV2 . TGTGCCAGCGGGAGGCGGGGTGAGACCCAGTACTTC CASGRRGETQYF
TRBJ2-5 many TRBV6-6 . TGTGCCAGCAGTCACCTCCTAGGTCGAGAGACCCAGTACTTC CASSHLLGRETQYF
TRBJ1-1 few TRBV6-1 . TGTGCCAGCAGTGTATGGTCCAACACTGAAGCTTTCTTT CASSVWSNTEAFF
TRBJ1-5 few TRBV4-2 . TGTGCCAGCAGCACAAGCGGCCGGATGCCTCAGCCCCAGCATTTT CASSTSGRMPQPQHF
TRBJ2-4 many TRBV28 TRBD1 TGTGCCAGCAGTTTATCGGACAGGGGGGGGGACATTCAGTACTTC CASSLSDRGGDIQYF
TRBJ1-2 few TRBV6-2/TRBV6-3 . TGTGCCACCCGGACAGACTACTATGGCTACACCTTC CATRTDYYGYTF
TRBJ2-3 . TRBV7-3 TRBD2 TGTGCCAGCAGCTCGGGACTAGCGGGAGATCCTAGCACAGATACGCAGTATTTT CASSSGLAGDPSTDTQYF
TRBJ2-3 many TRBV6-5 TRBD2 TGTGCCAGCTCAATACGAACTAGCGGGGATACGCAGTATTTT CASSIRTSGDTQYF
TRBJ2-3 many TRBV15 . TGTGCCACCAGCAGTACCTGGGGGGCTTTTAGCACAGATACGCAGTATTTT CATSSTWGAFSTDTQYF
TRBJ1-4 few TRBV20-1 . TGCAGTGCTAGAGGGGACCTTAATGAAAAACTGTTTTTT CSARGDLNEKLFF
TRBJ2-2 many TRBV6-5 . TGTGCCAGCGGGGATACGAACACCGGGGAGCTGTTTTTT CASGDTNTGELFF
TRBJ2-3 medium-sized TRBV29-1 TRBD2 TGCAGCGTGCCTCTAGCGGGGCCCACAGATACGCAGTATTTT CSVPLAGPTDTQYF
TRBJ2-5 few TRBV7-8 . TGTGCCAGCAGCCTAGACCGGGCCCCGGGGGACTTC CASSLDRAPGDF
TRBJ2-1 many TRBV7-9 TRBD1 TGTGCCAGCAGCTTAGTTCCGCAGACAGGGGCGGGTGAGCAGTTCTTC CASSLVPQTGAGEQFF
TRBJ2-7 many TRBV5-1 . TGCGCCAGCAGGGTTGAGTCAAGTCCCTACGAGCAGTACTTC CASRVESSPYEQYF
TRBJ1-2 few TRBV6-2/TRBV6-3 TRBD1 TGTGCCAGCAGTTACGAACAGGGGGTCTTTAACTATGGCTACACCTTC CASSYEQGVFNYGYTF
TRBJ1-3 many TRBV24-1 . TGTGCCACCAGTGATTTGCGGGGAAACACCATATATTTT CATSDLRGNTIYF
TRBJ2-7 many TRBV20-1 TRBD1 TGCAGTGCTAGAGACTACAGGGGATCCTACGAGCAGTACTTC CSARDYRGSYEQYF
TRBJ1-3 many TRBV20-1 . TGCAGTGCAGTAGACCCCGGCAACTCTGGAAACACCATATATTTT CSAVDPGNSGNTIYF
TRBJ1-4 many TRBV20-1 . TGCAGTGCTAGAGATGGGGGAGACTGGCATCCTGCAACTAATGAAAAACTGTTTTTT CSARDGGDWHPATNEKLFF
TRBJ2-1 many TRBV7-3 TRBD2 TGTGCCAGCAGCTCCCAGCGGGAGGCGGGGAATGAGCAGTTCTTC CASSSQREAGNEQFF
TRBJ2-3 many TRBV28 . TGTGCCAGCAGTTCCCCCCTCGGGCCGGCGAGCTCAGATACGCAGTATTTT CASSSPLGPASSDTQYF
TRBJ2-7 many TRBV5-1 TRBD1 TGCGCCAGCAGCATCGACAGGGAAATTTACGAGCAGTACTTC CASSIDREIYEQYF
TRBJ1-3 many TRBV24-1 . TGTGCCACCAGTGATTCGGGAAACACCATATATTTT CATSDSGNTIYF
TRBJ2-3 . TRBV5-1 . TGCGCCAGCAGCTTGGCACAGGCAGATACGCAGTATTTT CASSLAQADTQYF
TRBJ2-7 many TRBV5-1 . TGCGCCAGCAGCGCCCATTCGGGGTCCTACGAGCAGTACTTC CASSAHSGSYEQYF
TRBJ2-7 many TRBV6-5 . TGTGCCAGCACCGCTACCGGCGGCAGTATCTCCTACGAGCAGTACTTC CASTATGGSISYEQYF
TRBJ1-4 many TRBV6-2/TRBV6-3 TRBD1 TGTGCCAGCAGTTACTACCGGGACAGTATTCCGTTTTTT CASSYYRDSIPFF
TRBJ2-1 many TRBV3-1 TRBD2 TGTGCCAGCAGCCAAGACCGACTAGCGGAATCCTACAATGAGCAGTTCTTC CASSQDRLAESYNEQFF
TRBJ2-3 many TRBV10-2 TRBD2 TGCGCCAGCAGAGTGACTAGCGGGTTCACAGATACGCAGTATTTT CASRVTSGFTDTQYF
TRBJ2-7 many TRBV4-3 . TGCGCCAGCAGCCAAGATGGGCCAGGGAAGTCCTACGAGCAGTACTTC CASSQDGPGKSYEQYF
TRBJ2-3 many TRBV5-6 . TGTGCCAGCAGCCCCAGGGGGGGTAGGAGAGATACGCAGTATTTT CASSPRGGRRDTQYF
TRBJ2-1 many TRBV6-4 . TGTGCCAGCAGTGACGGGGGGCACAATGAGCAGTTCTTC CASSDGGHNEQFF
TRBJ2-7 many TRBV6-2/TRBV6-3 TRBD2 TGTGCCAGCAGTTCCGCGGGAGGGCCGTTCGAGCAGTACTTC CASSSAGGPFEQYF
TRBJ2-1 many TRBV7-9 TRBD1 TGTGCCAGCAGCTACCCGGACAGGGGATACAATGAGCAGTTCTTC CASSYPDRGYNEQFF
TRBJ1-5 many TRBV28 TRBD1 TGTGCCAGCAGACCAGGGGGAGCGAGCAATCAGCCCCAGCATTTT CASRPGGASNQPQHF
TRBJ2-1 few TRBV7-3 TRBD2 TGTGCCAGCAGCAGGACTAGCGGGAGTCTGGATGAGCAGTTCTTC CASSRTSGSLDEQFF
TRBJ2-1 many TRBV15 . TGTGCCACCAGCGAGATAGCTTACAATGAGCAGTTCTTC CATSEIAYNEQFF
TRBJ1-6 many TRBV5-5 . TGTGCCAGCAGCTCAAAGGCTAATTCACCCCTCCACTTT CASSSKANSPLHF
TRBJ1-1 many TRBV18 . TGTGCCAGCTCACCATTGGGGACAGAAGCTTTCTTT CASSPLGTEAFF
TRBJ1-1 few TRBV19 TRBD1 TGTGCCAGTAGCTGGCCCTCCGGGACAGGGGAAGGGAACACTGAAGCTTTCTTT CASSWPSGTGEGNTEAFF
TRBJ2-3 many TRBV14 . TGTGCCAGCAGCCAATGGAGGGGAAGCACAGATACGCAGTATTTT CASSQWRGSTDTQYF
TRBJ2-3 many TRBV12-3/TRBV12-4 TRBD2 TGTGCCAGCAGTTTACTGGGGACTAGGGCAGATACGCAGTATTTT CASSLLGTRADTQYF
TRBJ2-1 many TRBV10-3 TRBD2 TGTGCCATCAAGTCACTAGCGGGAGGCCCCGGCGAGCAGTTCTTC CAIKSLAGGPGEQFF
TRBJ1-2 many TRBV12-3/TRBV12-4 TRBD1 TGTGCCAGCAGTCCGACAGGGCCCACTTATGGCTACACCTTC CASSPTGPTYGYTF